The clone carrying this T cell receptor (beta chain) was counted at least ten times. The antigen remains unidentified. Axillary draining lymph nodes of breast cancer patients supplied the node samples. TCRdb fed the multiplex PCR reads into MiXCR, producing one record per CDR3 protein. The profile shows approximately 170,000 distinct CDR3 sequences, 30% to 35% of them singletons. Trimming stripped 6 bases from V and 8 bases from J, with 20 bases between. CDR1 DFQATT and CDR2 SNEGSKA come from the germline V gene (reference sequence). The CDR3 has 14 residues. This entry belongs to a study of breast tumors, draining lymph nodes, adjacent tissues. The study, taken as a whole, reports: Findings are consistent with lymph node origin and intratumoral expansion of most tumor T cells.

This clonotype originated in a female donor with breast cancer. Some clones in this sample may be carry-over from other donors' samples. The sample comprised axillary lymph node tissue. The chain carries TRBV20-1 and TRBJ2-1, with D possibly being TRBD2 (6 bases). This CDR3 reads CSAADFRRADEQFF. The DNA of the CDR3 is TGCAGTGCCGCGGACTTTAGGAGGGCTGATGAGCAGTTCTTC.